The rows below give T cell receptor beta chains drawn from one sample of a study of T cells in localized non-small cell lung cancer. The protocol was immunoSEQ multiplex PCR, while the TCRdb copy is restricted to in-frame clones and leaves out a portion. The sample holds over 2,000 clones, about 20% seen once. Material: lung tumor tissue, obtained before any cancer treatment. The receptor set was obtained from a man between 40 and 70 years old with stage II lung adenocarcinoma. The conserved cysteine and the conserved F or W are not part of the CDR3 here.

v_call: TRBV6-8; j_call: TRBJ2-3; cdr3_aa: ASSDGTSGDSDTQY
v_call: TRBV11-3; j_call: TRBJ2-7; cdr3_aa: ASSLTSGGSYEQY
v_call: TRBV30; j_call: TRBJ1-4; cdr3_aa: AWRLQGPTNEKLF
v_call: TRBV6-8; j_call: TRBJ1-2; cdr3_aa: ATLREAGVSYT
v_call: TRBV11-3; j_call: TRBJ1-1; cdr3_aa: ASSLVWDRPDTEAF
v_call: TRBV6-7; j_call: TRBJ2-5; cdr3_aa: ASSYSFLAGIQETQY
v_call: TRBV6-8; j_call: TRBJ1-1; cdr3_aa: ASSWAAGQGSTEAF
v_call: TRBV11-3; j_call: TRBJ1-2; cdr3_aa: ASSLEGDSLYGYT
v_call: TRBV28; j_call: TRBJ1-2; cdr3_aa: AGGEQGPTLRGYT
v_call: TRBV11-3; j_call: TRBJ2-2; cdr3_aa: ASTRQGVGAGELF
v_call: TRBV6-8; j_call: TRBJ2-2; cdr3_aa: ASSYSGGGPLTGELF
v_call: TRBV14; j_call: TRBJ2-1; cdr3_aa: ASTGGYEQF
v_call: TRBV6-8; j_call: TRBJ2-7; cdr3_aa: ASTSRGFSDYEQY
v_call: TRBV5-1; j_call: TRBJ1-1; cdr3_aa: ASSYGQGAPEAF
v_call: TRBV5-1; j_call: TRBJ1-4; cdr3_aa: ASSMGVPGKKLF